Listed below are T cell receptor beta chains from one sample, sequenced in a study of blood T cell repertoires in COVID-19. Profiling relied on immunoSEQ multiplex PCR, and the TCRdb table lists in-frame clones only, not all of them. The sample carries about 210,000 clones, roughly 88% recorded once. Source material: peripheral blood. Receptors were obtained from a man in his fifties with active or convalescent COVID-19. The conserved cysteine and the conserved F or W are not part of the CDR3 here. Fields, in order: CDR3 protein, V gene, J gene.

TSSQESGCPWSNQPQH	TRBV1	TRBJ1-5
ATSSKPGHGANVLT	TRBV15	TRBJ2-6
ATVSNSGRHGYNEQF	TRBV24-1	TRBJ2-1
SVGDRKNQPQH	TRBV29-1	TRBJ1-5
ASSSSSPLLEAF	TRBV6-2/TRBV6-3	TRBJ1-1
ASSISGEQY	TRBV19	TRBJ2-7
ASSAGGASPLH	TRBV5-1	TRBJ1-6
ASSSQPGESYNEQF	TRBV7-8	TRBJ2-1
ASSGRDSFQETQY	TRBV27	TRBJ2-5
ASSVNRGAYEQY	TRBV7-2	TRBJ2-7
ASRGALGAGGFPTDTQY	TRBV7-9	TRBJ2-3
AIHRDRANSPLH	TRBV6-5	TRBJ1-6
ASSIIQGYGYT	TRBV7-9	TRBJ1-2
ASSIAPSAGELF	TRBV19	TRBJ2-2
ASANLGTKGNQPQH	TRBV21-1	TRBJ1-5
ASHQRGLAGPRETQY	TRBV7-2	TRBJ2-5
ASSIMAGSNQPQH	TRBV19	TRBJ1-5
ASSVEGSTYEQY	TRBV2	TRBJ2-7
ASGAQGTPYGYT	TRBV12-5	TRBJ1-2
ASGDTGKTEAF	TRBV2	TRBJ1-1
ASSQDGWYNEQF	TRBV4-3	TRBJ2-1
ASSIGLGAADTQY	TRBV19	TRBJ2-3
ASSPDRGVVYGYT	TRBV19	TRBJ1-2
ASSLGQGFYGYT	TRBV11-2	TRBJ1-2
ASSPQTGGDSPLH	TRBV18	TRBJ1-6
ASRTAGFNFRTSTDTQY	TRBV5-1	TRBJ2-3
ASSAGLAGASAQY	TRBV5-4	TRBJ2-5
SVRLTGVITGELF	TRBV29-1	TRBJ2-2
ASSLSGGRYNEQF	TRBV18	TRBJ2-1
ASSMGGGSQPQH	TRBV19	TRBJ1-5
ASSVGTGGETQY	TRBV5-1	TRBJ2-5
ASRFGTVYGYT	TRBV19	TRBJ1-2
ASSPGGVELF	TRBV3-1/TRBV3-2	TRBJ1-4
ASSPTTSYNEQF	TRBV18	TRBJ2-1
ASSLTSDADTQY	TRBV7-2	TRBJ2-3
ASSLIPGQSYNEQF	TRBV7-6	TRBJ2-1
ASSVGIAGAQNIQY	TRBV9	TRBJ2-4
ASSPQGQEGYEQY	TRBV18	TRBJ2-7
ASSLTGLAGDQQF	TRBV7-3	TRBJ2-1
ASSLFGTGSYGYT	TRBV7-9	TRBJ1-2
ASSLGGFLQPLH	TRBV28	TRBJ1-6
ATSRDWQGGREQF	TRBV15	TRBJ2-1
ASSPGQGTSNTEAF	TRBV18	TRBJ1-1
ASSLSGTENTEAF	TRBV6-2/TRBV6-3	TRBJ1-1
ASSGTGGETQY	TRBV2	TRBJ2-5
ASSRVTTAYEAF	TRBV2	TRBJ1-1